The 22 T cell receptor beta chains below come from one sample, sequenced in a study of shared clonotypes between healthy human individuals. Assay used: immunoSEQ multiplex PCR; TCRdb lists only in-frame clones, some missing. In the table there are some 1,100,000 clones, 78% of which are singletons. The source material was memory CD4+ T cells from PBMCs. Subset noted: CD45RA-negative fraction. The origin of the receptors is a man younger than 30 in good health. Some clones in this sample may be carry-over from other donors' samples.

This clone was observed a few times. This chain connects TRBV2 to TRBJ2-7; D unclear. The germline gives CDR1 SNHLY, CDR2 FYNNEI. This CDR3 has 11 amino acids. V was pared by 6 bases and J by 4 bases, with 7 bases between. The DNA for the CDR3 is TGTGCCAGCAGAGCTTTGTACGAGCAGTACTTC. Translated, it gives CASRALYEQYF.

This clone was counted a single time. V gene TRBV5-5 combines with J gene TRBJ2-1; D remains unclear. The CDR3 contains 15 residues. The V gene's germline CDR1 is SGHKS and CDR2 YYEKEE (reference sequence). Trimming shortened V by 7 bases and J by 4 bases, and 18 bases separated the two germline ends. CDR3 DNA: TGTGCCAGCCCTGCCAGGCTAGAGCCGTACAATGAGCAGTTCTTC. It is translated as CASPARLEPYNEQFF.

This sequence joins TRBV5-8 and TRBJ2-2; 7 positions match TRBD1. The CDR3 loop spans 16 amino acids. The V segment lost 3 bases and the J segment 5 bases; nucleotides outside the gene matches: 10. Germline V gives CDR1 SGHTS, CDR2 YDEGEE. The CDR3 is CASSSSGGSWTGELFF. CDR3 sequence (DNA): TGTGCCAGCAGCTCCTCAGGGGGATCATGGACCGGGGAGCTGTTTTTT. Filled out from reference TRBV5-8 and TRBJ2-2, the complete variable domain reads EAGVTQSPTHLIKTRGQQATLRCSPISGHTSVYWYQQALGLGLQFLLWYDEGEERNRGNFPPRFSGRQFPNYSSELNVNALELEDSALYLCASSSSGGSWTGELFFGEGSRLTVL.

The CDR3 coding sequence is TGTGCCTGGAGTGGGTCGGGTTCTGGAAACACCATATATTTT. This translates into CAWSGSGSGNTIYF. The J gene is TRBJ1-3, the V gene TRBV30; no firm D call. The ends were cut back, 1 base at V and 1 base at J, with 8 bases in the middle. This CDR3 contains 14 residues. CDR1 GTSNPN and CDR2 SVGIG come from the germline V gene (reference sequence).

This clone has only a few counts. The genes are TRBV16 and TRBJ2-1; 11 bases map to TRBD2. Germline values: CDR1 KGHSY, CDR2 FQNENV. Unmatched junction bases numbered 5, after V lost 2 bases and J lost 5 bases. This CDR3 is built from 16 residues. In DNA, the CDR3 is TGTGCCAGCAGCCAACCGACTAGCGGGGTCCACAATGAGCAGTTCTTC. Translating gives CASSQPTSGVHNEQFF. Full variable domain (outside the CDR3, taken from reference TRBV16 and TRBJ2-1): GEEVAQTPKHLVRGEGQKAKLYCAPIKGHSYVFWYQQVLKNEFKFLISFQNENVFDETGMPKERFSAKCLPNSPCSLEIQATKLEDSAVYFCASSQPTSGVHNEQFFGPGTRLTVL.

This clone showed up just once. The rearrangement uses TRBV11-2 and TRBJ1-1; no reliable D call. CDR3 length equals 13 residues. The germline V and J ends were trimmed by 1 base and 6 bases, with 9 bases remaining between them. Germline CDR1 reads SGHAT; CDR2 reads FQNNGV. The CDR3 region has the DNA TGTGCCAGCAGCTTAGCCCGCCGAGCTGAAGCTTTCTTT. Its protein is CASSLARRAEAFF.

The table lists this clone with a few counts. The V call is TRBV7-6, the J call TRBJ2-3, with D possibly TRBD2 on 6 matching bases. Trimming took off 1 base at V and 4 bases at J, with 15 bases between the two ends. Looked up from germline, CDR1 is SGHVS and CDR2 is FNYEAQ. The CDR3 loop spans 16 amino acids. The CDR3 bases are TGTGCCAGCAGCTTAGAGGGTGGAGGGAGAGCAGATACGCAGTATTTT. Translation gives CASSLEGGGRADTQYF.

This clone was counted a few times. The gene calls are TRBV6-5 and TRBJ1-1; TRBD1 aligns across 8 bases. The V and J ends lost 2 bases and 0 bases, in that order; junction bases with no gene match: 2. The germline V gene encodes CDR1 MNHEY and CDR2 SVGAGI. This CDR3 region has 15 residues. In DNA form, the CDR3 reads TGTGCCAGCAGTTACCCGGGACAGGTGAACACTGAAGCTTTCTTT. This sequence encodes CASSYPGQVNTEAFF.

With respect to this clone: This sample also contains other DNA sequences that code for the same CDR3. This rearrangement joins TRBV15 to TRBJ2-3; D is uncertain. The CDR3 extends over 12 amino acids. Germline lookup yields CDR1 LNHNV and CDR2 YYDKDF (reference sequence). The V gene lost 1 base and the J gene lost 5 bases, with 4 bases spanning the gap. CDR3 bases: TGTGCCACCAGCAGAGCCAGAGATACGCAGTATTTT. Protein product: CATSRARDTQYF.

The V gene is TRBV28, the J gene TRBJ2-1; D gene ambiguous. Trimming removed 4 bases from V and 4 bases from J, with 26 bases in between. The germline gives CDR1 MDHEN, CDR2 SYDVKM. CDR3 size: 19 residues. The CDR3 here is CASSSSVWARASLYNEQFF. The CDR3 nucleotides read TGTGCCAGCAGTTCGTCCGTTTGGGCTCGGGCTTCTCTTTACAATGAGCAGTTCTTC.

The chain combines TRBV5-5 with TRBJ2-5; TRBD2 matches at 9 bases. The germline gives CDR1 SGHKS, CDR2 YYEKEE (reference sequence). With 7 bases clipped from V and 5 bases from J, the junction kept 9 bases outside the gene matches. The CDR3 has 14 residues. This CDR3 is CASSSAGGMETQYF. DNA of the CDR3: TGTGCCAGCTCGTCGGCGGGAGGGATGGAGACCCAGTACTTC.

The rearrangement uses TRBV10-1 and TRBJ2-7; 10 bases fit TRBD1. This CDR3 spans 15 amino acids. From germline, CDR1 is WNHNN and CDR2 SYGVQD (reference sequence). With V trimmed by 8 bases and J by 0 bases, 7 bases remained unmatched. The CDR3 DNA reads TGCGCCAGCCCAATCGGGACAGGGGACTCCTACGAGCAGTACTTC. The encoded protein is CASPIGTGDSYEQYF.

Only a few counts were recorded for this clone. The V and J genes are TRBV27 and TRBJ1-4; D is uncertain. Germline V gene data show CDR1 as MNHEY and CDR2 as SMNVEV (reference sequence). Trimming removed 1 base from V and 6 bases from J, with 6 bases in between. CDR3 size: 13 residues. CDR3 protein: CASSLWPDEKLFF. The CDR3 region has the DNA TGTGCCAGCAGTTTATGGCCGGATGAAAAACTGTTTTTT.

This clone was recorded only once. The chain links TRBV13 to TRBJ1-5, with 7 bases fitting TRBD1. The CDR3 sequence is 12 residues long. V lost 5 bases to trimming and J lost 6 bases; unmatched junction nucleotides: 1. Germline CDR1 and CDR2: PRHDT and FYEKMQ (reference sequence). The CDR3: CASSAGGQPQHF. The CDR3 DNA sequence: TGTGCCAGCAGCGCAGGGGGTCAGCCCCAGCATTTT.

The chain is built from TRBV4-3 and TRBJ2-2; 8 bases align to TRBD1. V was clipped by 1 base and J by 3 bases; unmatched bases: 7. CDR3 length: 17 amino acids. Germline V lookup: CDR1 LGHNA, CDR2 YSLEER. CDR3 sequence reads: CASSQGPGGADTGELFF. In DNA, the CDR3 is TGCGCCAGCAGCCAAGGCCCAGGGGGCGCTGACACCGGGGAGCTGTTTTTT.

The rearrangement uses TRBV30 and TRBJ2-1; possibly TRBD2 for D (5 bases). Trimming took 2 bases from V and 9 from J, leaving 5 bases between them. The germline gives CDR1 GTSNPN, CDR2 SVGIG (reference sequence). The CDR3 has 10 amino acids. The CDR3 DNA is TGTGCCTGGAGTACTAGTGAGCAGTTCTTC. Translation gives CAWSTSEQFF. The whole variable domain, filled in from reference TRBV30 and TRBJ2-1, reads SQTIHQWPATLVQPVGSPLSLECTVEGTSNPNLYWYRQAAGRGLQLLFYSVGIGQISSEVPQNLSASRPQDRQFILSSKKLLLSDSGFYLCAWSTSEQFFGPGTRLTVL.

The chain is built from TRBV4-2 and TRBJ1-4; no firm D call. This CDR3 is 15 amino acids long. Germline V gene data show CDR1 as LGHNA and CDR2 as YNFKEQ. The V gene lost 0 bases and the J gene lost 5 bases, with 10 bases spanning the gap. CDR3 sequence (DNA): TGTGCCAGCAGCCAAGATCGAGCCTCGAATGAAAAACTGTTTTTT. Translating it yields CASSQDRASNEKLFF.

This rearrangement joins TRBV28 to TRBJ2-2, with D perhaps TRBD2 (6 bases). Trimming left V 6 bases short and J 0 bases short, with 17 bases between. This CDR3 has 17 residues. Germline CDR1 is MDHEN and CDR2 is SYDVKM. This chain's CDR3 is CASSLPLAGTNTGELFF. CDR3 nucleotides: TGTGCCAGCAGCCTTCCGTTGGCGGGAACGAACACCGGGGAGCTGTTTTTT.

The V gene is TRBV19, the J gene TRBJ2-3; 7 bases are a match to TRBD1. The CDR3 runs 17 residues. Germline loops: CDR1 LNHDA, CDR2 SQIVND (reference sequence). Trimming took 5 bases from V and 2 from J; bases not matched to a gene: 13. In DNA, the CDR3 is TGTGCCAGTAGTGGAGGCCCGGGACAGATCCTCACAGATACGCAGTATTTT. It encodes CASSGGPGQILTDTQYF.

As regards this clone: Since a much larger clone is just one base distant, this may be a read error. The same CDR3 also results from other DNA sequences found in this sample. The rearrangement links TRBV2 to TRBJ1-5; D gene ambiguous. The CDR3 loop spans 12 amino acids. Germline V lookup: CDR1 SNHLY, CDR2 FYNNEI. V shed 0 bases and J shed 6 bases, with 3 bases lying between them. Here the CDR3 DNA reads TGTGCCAGCAGTGAAGCGGGTCAGCCCCAGCATTTT. Its translation is CASSEAGQPQHF.

The chain carries TRBV5-4 and TRBJ2-7; D remains ambiguous. Trimming shortened V by 4 bases and J by 2 bases, and 13 bases separated the two germline ends. CDR3 size: 14 residues. The V gene's germline CDR1 is SGHNT and CDR2 YYREEE (reference sequence). The CDR3 spells CASSPPTPPYEQYF. The CDR3 DNA reads as TGTGCCAGCAGCCCGCCGACACCCCCCTACGAGCAGTACTTC. Full variable domain (rest looked up from reference TRBV5-4 and TRBJ2-7): ETGVTQSPTHLIKTRGQQVTLRCSSQSGHNTVSWYQQALGQGPQFIFQYYREEENGRGNFPPRFSGLQFPNYSSELNVNALELDDSALYLCASSPPTPPYEQYFGPGTRLTVT.

The table lists this clone with a few counts. The chain has TRBV4-3 and TRBJ1-1; perhaps TRBD1 as D (6 bases). Germline values: CDR1 LGHNA, CDR2 YSLEER. This CDR3 contains 14 residues. V dropped 0 bases and J dropped 5 bases, with 10 bases sitting between them. The CDR3 nucleotides are TGCGCCAGCAGCCAAGATGCAGGGGAAACTGAAGCTTTCTTT. Translation gives CASSQDAGETEAFF.